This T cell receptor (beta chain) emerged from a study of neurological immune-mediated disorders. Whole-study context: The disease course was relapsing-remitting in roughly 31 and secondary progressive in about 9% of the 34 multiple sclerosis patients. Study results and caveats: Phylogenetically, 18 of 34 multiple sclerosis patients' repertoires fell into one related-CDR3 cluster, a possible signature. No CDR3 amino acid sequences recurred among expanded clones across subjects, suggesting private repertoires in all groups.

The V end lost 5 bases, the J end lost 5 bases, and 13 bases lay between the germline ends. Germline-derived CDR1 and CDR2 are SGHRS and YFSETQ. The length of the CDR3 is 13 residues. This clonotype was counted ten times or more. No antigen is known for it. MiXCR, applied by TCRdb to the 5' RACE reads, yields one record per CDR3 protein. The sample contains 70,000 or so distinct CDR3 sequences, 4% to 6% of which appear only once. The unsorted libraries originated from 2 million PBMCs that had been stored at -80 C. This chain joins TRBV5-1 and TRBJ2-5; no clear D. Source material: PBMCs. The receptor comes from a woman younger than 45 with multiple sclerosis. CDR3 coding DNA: TGCGCCAGCAGGCCTCGGCAGAGGGAGACCCAGTACTTC. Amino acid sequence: CASRPRQRETQYF.